The clone carrying this T cell receptor beta chain showed up many times. TCRdb re-called the reads through MiXCR, storing one row per CDR3 protein. The sample has about 300,000 distinct CDR3 sequences; approximately 8.9% are singletons. This record belongs to a study of T cell repertoires in cytomegalovirus infection. This CDR3 has 14 residues. V dropped 5 bases and J dropped 6 bases, with 13 bases sitting between them. The V call is TRBV12-3 or TRBV12-4, the J call TRBJ2-2; perhaps TRBD1 as D (5 bases). The material sequenced was PBMCs. The sequence was obtained from a human donor in good health (CMV status not recorded). Some clones in this sample may be carry-over from other donors' samples. CDR3 nucleotides: TGTGCCAGCAGTAAGCTACAGGTGGCCGGGGAGCTGTTTTTT. Protein: CASSKLQVAGELFF.